Sequencing of this T cell receptor (beta chain) was carried out in a study of cytomegalovirus exposure and HLA in healthy donors. Germline assignment: CDR1 MNHEY and CDR2 SMNVEV (reference sequence). CDR3 length equals 14 residues. With 6 bases removed from V and 2 bases from J, the gap between germline ends came to 11 bases. Libraries were prepared by immunoSEQ multiplex PCR; TCRdb keeps only in-frame clonotypes and omits some of them. The sample yields about 140,000 clones, approximately 84% seen once. The origin of this receptor is a man younger than 45 in good health and CMV-seropositive. The V and J genes are TRBV27 and TRBJ2-4; no clear D. The source material was PBMCs. CDR3 sequence: CASRPGWTKNIQYF. In DNA, the CDR3 is TGTGCCAGCAGACCCGGGTGGACCAAAAACATTCAGTACTTC.